This TCR beta chain was observed in a study of OX40 agonist ivuxolimab in advanced cancers. Per the germline V gene, CDR1 is SGHTS and CDR2 is YDEGEE. V gave up 4 bases and J gave up 1 base; unmatched junction bases: 7. This CDR3 comprises 16 residues. Method: immunoSEQ multiplex PCR; TCRdb's copy keeps in-frame clones and lacks some. The sample has about 58,000 clones; roughly 80% are singletons. The source of this sequence is an adult with an advanced solid tumor such as melanoma, head and neck, liver or kidney cancer. The rearrangement joins TRBV5-8 to TRBJ2-7; TRBD2 matches at 11 bases. Sequencing used CD4+ or CD8+ T cells sorted from blood, obtained in a trial of the OX40 agonist ivuxolimab. CDR3 residues: CASSPRLAGKSYEQYF. CDR3 in DNA: TGTGCCAGCAGCCCTCGACTAGCGGGGAAATCCTACGAGCAGTACTTC.